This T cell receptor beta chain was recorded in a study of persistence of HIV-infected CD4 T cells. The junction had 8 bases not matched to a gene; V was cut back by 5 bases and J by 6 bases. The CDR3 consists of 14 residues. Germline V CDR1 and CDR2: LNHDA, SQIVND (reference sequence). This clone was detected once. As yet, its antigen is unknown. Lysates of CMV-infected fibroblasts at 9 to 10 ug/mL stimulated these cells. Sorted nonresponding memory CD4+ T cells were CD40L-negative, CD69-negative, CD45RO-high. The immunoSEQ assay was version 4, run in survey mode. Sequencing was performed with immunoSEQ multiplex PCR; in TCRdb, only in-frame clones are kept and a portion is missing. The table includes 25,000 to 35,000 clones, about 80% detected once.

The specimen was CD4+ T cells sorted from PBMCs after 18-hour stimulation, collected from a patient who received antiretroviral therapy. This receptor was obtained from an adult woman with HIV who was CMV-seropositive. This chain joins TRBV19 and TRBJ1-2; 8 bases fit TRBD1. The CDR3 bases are TGTGCCAGTAGTCCAGGACAGGGCCGGCATGGCTACACCTTC. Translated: CASSPGQGRHGYTF.